This T cell receptor beta chain was documented in a study of T cells expressing NK-cell markers. Concerning this clonotype itself: Antigen: not known.

What made the TCR beta cDNA was 5'RACE template switching with UMIs. TCRdb reprocessed the 5' RACE reads and reports one entry per CDR3 protein, with no DNA. The ten top clones account for approximately 0.42%, within a sample of about 260,000 distinct CDR3 sequences. Study results and limitations: The study left the HCMV specificity of expanded NKG2C+ T cell clones unresolved.

The germline V gene encodes CDR1 SQVTM and CDR2 ANQGSEA. This CDR3 has 13 residues. Sequencing input: blood T cells: a sorted CD56 or NKG2C T cell subset, CD4+ or CD8+ T cells, or bulk PBMC T cells (not recorded which). The chain is built from TRBV29-1 and TRBJ2-2; absent DNA, TCRdb's TRBD1 call cannot be checked. The TCR originated in a man aged 18 to 35 in good health. CDR3 sequence: CSGGQGYTGELFF.